The entry below gives a single T cell receptor (beta chain) sequence along with its context. Seattle participants joined during active infection and were tracked over time. In the authors' methods: Estimates of nucleated cell counts were drawn from the amplification of reference gene primers. Profiling relied on immunoSEQ multiplex PCR, and the TCRdb table lists in-frame clones only, not all of them. V and J calls and clone size follow that table, whereas D and trimming were derived from the DNA. The data contain some 390,000 clones, about 91% of them singletons. This entry is derived from a study of blood T cell repertoires in COVID-19. Study summary: There were acute and convalescent COVID-19 samples, and they came from the United States, Italy and Spain. PBMCs, B-cell-depleted T cells, or T cells were the source of the cDNA or gDNA that made up the material.

Germline assignment: CDR1 SGHRS and CDR2 YFSETQ. V was trimmed by 1 base and J by 4 bases, leaving 9 bases between them. There are 13 residues in the CDR3. The chain is built from TRBV5-1 and TRBJ2-7; weak D call: TRBD2 (6 bases). Sequencing was performed on peripheral blood. This TCR came from a woman aged 40 to 50 with COVID-19, enrolled during active disease. The CDR3 here is CASSLWREYEQYF. DNA for the CDR3: TGCGCCAGCAGCTTGTGGCGGGAATACGAGCAGTACTTC.